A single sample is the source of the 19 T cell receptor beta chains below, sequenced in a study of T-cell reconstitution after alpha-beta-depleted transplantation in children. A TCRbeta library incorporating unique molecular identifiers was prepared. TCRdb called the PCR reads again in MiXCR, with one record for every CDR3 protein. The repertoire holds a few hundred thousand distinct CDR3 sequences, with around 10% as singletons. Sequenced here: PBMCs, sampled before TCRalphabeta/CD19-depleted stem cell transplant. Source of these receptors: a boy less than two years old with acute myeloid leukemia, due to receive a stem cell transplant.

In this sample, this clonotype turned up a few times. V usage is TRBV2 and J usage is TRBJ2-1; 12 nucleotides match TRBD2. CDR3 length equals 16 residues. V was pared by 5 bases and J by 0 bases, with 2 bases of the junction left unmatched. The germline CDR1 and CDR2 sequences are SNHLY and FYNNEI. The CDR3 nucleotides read TGTGCCAGCAGTAGACTAGCGGGAGCCTCCTACAATGAGCAGTTCTTC. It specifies CASSRLAGASYNEQFF.

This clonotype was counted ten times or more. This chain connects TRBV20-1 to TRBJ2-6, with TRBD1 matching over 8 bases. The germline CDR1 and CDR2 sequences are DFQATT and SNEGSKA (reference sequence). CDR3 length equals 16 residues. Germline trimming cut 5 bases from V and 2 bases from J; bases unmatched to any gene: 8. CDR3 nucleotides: TGCAGTGCTCGCGGACAGGGTTCACCTGGGGCCAACGTCCTGACTTTC. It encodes CSARGQGSPGANVLTF.

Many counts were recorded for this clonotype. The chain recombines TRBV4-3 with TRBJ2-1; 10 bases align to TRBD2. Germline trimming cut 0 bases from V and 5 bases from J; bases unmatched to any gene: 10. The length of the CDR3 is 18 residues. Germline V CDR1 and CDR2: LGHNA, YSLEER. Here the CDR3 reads CASSQDFVPLAGDNEQFF. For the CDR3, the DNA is TGCGCCAGCAGCCAAGATTTTGTCCCCCTAGCGGGAGACAATGAGCAGTTCTTC.

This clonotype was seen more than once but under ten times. The CDR3 loop reads CASSLFAGANEQYF. The CDR3 nucleotides read TGTGCCAGCAGCTTATTCGCGGGAGCCAACGAGCAGTACTTC. The gene calls are TRBV11-3 and TRBJ2-7, with 7 nucleotides matching TRBD2. CDR1 and CDR2 (germline): SGHNT, YENEEA. The CDR3 is made up of 14 amino acids. V shed 2 bases and J 5 bases; nucleotides not matched to a gene: 6.

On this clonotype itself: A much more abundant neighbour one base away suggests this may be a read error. The CDR3 is CASSFPGLETNTQYF. The CDR3 DNA follows: TGTGCCAGCAGCTTTCCGGGACTGGAGACAAATACGCAGTATTTT. V usage is TRBV7-9 and J usage is TRBJ2-3; D is possibly TRBD2 (6 bases). The V and J ends lost 3 bases and 7 bases respectively, with 17 bases between them. CDR1 and CDR2 from the germline V gene are SEHNR and FQNEAQ (reference sequence). This CDR3 region has 15 residues.

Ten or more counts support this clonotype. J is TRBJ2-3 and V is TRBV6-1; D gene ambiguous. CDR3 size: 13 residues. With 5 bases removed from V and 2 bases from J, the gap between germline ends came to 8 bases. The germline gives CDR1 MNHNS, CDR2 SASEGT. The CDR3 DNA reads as TGTGCCAGCAGTCCGACCTACACAGATACGCAGTATTTT. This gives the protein CASSPTYTDTQYF.

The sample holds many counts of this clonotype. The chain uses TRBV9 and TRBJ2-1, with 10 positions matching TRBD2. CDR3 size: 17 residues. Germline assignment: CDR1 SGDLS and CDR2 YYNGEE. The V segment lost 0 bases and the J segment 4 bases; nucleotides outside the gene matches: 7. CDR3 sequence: CASSVDSRAGGYNEQFF. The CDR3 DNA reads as TGTGCCAGCAGCGTAGACTCGCGAGCGGGAGGGTACAATGAGCAGTTCTTC.

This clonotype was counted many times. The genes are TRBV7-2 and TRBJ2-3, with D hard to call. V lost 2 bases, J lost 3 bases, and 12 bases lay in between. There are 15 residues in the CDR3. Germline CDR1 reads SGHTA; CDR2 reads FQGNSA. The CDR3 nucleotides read TGTGCCAGCAGCTTACAAGTCTCCCAAACAGATACGCAGTATTTT. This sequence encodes CASSLQVSQTDTQYF.

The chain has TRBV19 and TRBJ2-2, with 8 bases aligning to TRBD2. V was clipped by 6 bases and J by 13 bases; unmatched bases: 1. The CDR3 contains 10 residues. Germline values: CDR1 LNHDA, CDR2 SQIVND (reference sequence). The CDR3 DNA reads TGTGCCAGTAGGGGGACTAGGCTGTTTTTT. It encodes CASRGTRLFF.

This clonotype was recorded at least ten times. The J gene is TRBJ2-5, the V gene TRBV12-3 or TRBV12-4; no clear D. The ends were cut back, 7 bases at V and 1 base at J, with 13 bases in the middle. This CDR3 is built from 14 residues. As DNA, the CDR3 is TGTGCCAGCACACGAAAAACGGCCCAAGAGACCCAGTACTTC. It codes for CASTRKTAQETQYF.

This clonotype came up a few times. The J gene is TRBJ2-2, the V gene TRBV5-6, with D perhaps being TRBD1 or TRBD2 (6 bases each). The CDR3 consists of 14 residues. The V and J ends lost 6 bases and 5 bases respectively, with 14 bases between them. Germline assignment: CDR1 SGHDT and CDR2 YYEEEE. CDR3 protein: CASKWGARTGELFF. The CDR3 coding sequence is TGTGCCAGCAAATGGGGGGCGAGAACCGGGGAGCTGTTTTTT.

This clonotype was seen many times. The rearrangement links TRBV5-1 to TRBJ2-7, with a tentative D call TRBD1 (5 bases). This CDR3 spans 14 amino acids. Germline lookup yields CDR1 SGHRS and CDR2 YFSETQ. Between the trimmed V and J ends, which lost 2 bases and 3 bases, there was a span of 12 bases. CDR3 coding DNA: TGCGCCAGCAGCTTCACCCAAGGGGACTACGAGCAGTACTTC. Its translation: CASSFTQGDYEQYF.

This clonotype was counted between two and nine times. CDR3 coding DNA: TGTGCCAGCAGCTTAGCGTCCAGGGCTGCCTCCTCTGGAAACACCATATATTTT. It encodes CASSLASRAASSGNTIYF. This chain joins TRBV7-2 and TRBJ1-3; a weak D match, TRBD1 (5 bases). There are 18 residues in the CDR3. CDR1 is SGHTA, CDR2 FQGNSA, per germline. V gave up 0 bases and J gave up 0 bases, with 15 bases separating them.

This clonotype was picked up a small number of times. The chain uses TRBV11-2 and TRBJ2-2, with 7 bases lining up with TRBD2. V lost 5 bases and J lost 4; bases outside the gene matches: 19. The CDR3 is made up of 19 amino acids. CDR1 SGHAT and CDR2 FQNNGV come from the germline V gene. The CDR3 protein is CASSNAKELREWSTGELFF. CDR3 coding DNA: TGTGCCAGCAGCAACGCCAAGGAGTTGCGGGAGTGGAGCACCGGGGAGCTGTTTTTT.

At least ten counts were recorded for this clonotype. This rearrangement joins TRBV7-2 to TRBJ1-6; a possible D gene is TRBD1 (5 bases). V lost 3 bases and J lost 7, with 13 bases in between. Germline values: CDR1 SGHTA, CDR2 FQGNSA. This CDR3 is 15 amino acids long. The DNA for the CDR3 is TGTGCCAGCAGCTTCTCCGGGACGAGGAATTCACCCCTCCACTTT. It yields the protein CASSFSGTRNSPLHF.

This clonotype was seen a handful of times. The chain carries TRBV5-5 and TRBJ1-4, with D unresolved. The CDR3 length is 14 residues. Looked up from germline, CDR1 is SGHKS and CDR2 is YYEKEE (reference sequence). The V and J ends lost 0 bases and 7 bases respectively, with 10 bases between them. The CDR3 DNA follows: TGTGCCAGCAGCTTGGAGACTGCGGGTGAAAAACTGTTTTTT. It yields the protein CASSLETAGEKLFF.

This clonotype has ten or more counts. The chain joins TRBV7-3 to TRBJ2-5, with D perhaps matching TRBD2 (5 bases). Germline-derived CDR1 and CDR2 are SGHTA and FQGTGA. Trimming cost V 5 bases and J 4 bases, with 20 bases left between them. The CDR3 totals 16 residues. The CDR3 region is CASSVFGIPGRETQYF. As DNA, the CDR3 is TGTGCCAGCAGCGTCTTCGGGATCCCCGGAAGAGAGACCCAGTACTTC.

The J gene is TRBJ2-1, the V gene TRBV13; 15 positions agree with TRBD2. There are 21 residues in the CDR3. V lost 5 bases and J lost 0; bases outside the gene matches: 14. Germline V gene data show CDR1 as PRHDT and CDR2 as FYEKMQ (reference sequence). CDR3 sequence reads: CASSPAMRGLAGGFSYNEQFF. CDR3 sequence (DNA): TGTGCCAGCAGCCCAGCAATGAGGGGACTAGCGGGAGGCTTCTCCTACAATGAGCAGTTCTTC.

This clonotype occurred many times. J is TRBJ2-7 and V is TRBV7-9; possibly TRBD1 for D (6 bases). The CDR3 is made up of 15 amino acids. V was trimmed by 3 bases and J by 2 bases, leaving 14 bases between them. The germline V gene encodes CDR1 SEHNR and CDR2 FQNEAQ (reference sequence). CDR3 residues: CASSLGPGQPYEQYF. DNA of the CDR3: TGTGCCAGCAGCTTGGGTCCCGGACAGCCCTACGAGCAGTACTTC.